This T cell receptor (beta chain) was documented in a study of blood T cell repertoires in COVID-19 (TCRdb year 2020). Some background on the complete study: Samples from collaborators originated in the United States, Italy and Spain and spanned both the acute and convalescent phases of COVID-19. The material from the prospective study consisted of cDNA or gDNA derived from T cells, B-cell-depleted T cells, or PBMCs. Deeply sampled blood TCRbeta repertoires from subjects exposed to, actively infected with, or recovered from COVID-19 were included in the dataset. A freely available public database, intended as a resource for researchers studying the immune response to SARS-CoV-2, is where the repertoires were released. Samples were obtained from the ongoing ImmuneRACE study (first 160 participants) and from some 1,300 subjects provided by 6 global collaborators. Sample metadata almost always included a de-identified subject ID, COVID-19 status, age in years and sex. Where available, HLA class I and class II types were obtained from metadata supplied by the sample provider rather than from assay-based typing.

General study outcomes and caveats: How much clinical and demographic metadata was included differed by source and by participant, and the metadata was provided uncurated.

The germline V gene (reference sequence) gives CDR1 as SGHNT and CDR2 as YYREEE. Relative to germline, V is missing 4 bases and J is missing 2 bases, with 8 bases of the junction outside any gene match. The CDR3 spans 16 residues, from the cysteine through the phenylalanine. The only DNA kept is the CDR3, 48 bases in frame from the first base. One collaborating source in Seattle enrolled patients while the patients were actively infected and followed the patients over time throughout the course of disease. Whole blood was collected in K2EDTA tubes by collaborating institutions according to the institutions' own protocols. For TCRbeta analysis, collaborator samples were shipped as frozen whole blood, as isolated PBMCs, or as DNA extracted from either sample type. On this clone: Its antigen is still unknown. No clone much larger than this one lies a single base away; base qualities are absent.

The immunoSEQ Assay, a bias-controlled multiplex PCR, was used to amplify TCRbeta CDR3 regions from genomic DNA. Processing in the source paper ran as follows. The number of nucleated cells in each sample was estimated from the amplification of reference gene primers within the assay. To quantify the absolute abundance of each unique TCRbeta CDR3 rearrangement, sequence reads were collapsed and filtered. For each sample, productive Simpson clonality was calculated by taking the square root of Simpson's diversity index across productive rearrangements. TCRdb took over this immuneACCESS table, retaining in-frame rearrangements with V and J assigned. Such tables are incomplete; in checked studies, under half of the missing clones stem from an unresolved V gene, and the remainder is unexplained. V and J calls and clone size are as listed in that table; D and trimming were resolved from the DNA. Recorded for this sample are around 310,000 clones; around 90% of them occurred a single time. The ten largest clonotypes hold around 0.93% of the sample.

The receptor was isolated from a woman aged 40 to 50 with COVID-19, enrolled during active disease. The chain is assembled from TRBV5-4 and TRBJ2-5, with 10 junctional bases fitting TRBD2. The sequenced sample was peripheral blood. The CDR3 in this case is CASSRKAGGRQETQYF. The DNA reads TGTGCCAGCAGCAGAAAAGCGGGAGGGAGGCAAGAGACCCAGTACTTC.